This paragraph reports one T cell receptor beta chain. Its antigen is still unknown. No base quality values were provided; no much bigger clone lies one nucleotide off. Mismatch repair deficiency was established in every enrolled patient by polymerase chain reaction or immunohistochemistry. TCR sequencing was carried out for a few patients who responded to pembrolizumab therapy. The phase II trial prospectively evaluated PD-1 blockade with pembrolizumab in advanced mismatch repair-deficient cancers, independent of tissue of origin. Peripheral blood T cell samples were gathered serially, both before PD-1 blockade started and at multiple time points afterward. Blood sampling times were expressed in weeks after the first pembrolizumab dose. Libraries came from the immunoSEQ multiplex PCR assay. Sourced from immuneACCESS, this table was stored by TCRdb with only in-frame sequences that have V and J called. A share of the clones is absent; for the studies checked, an unresolved V gene accounts for under half, and the remainder has no known explanation. The sample table holds roughly 120,000 clones, of which roughly 90% were seen once. Approximately 12% of the sample is in the top ten clones.

This record belongs to a study of PD-1 blockade in mismatch repair-deficient tumors (dated by TCRdb to about 2017). In terms of the full investigation: Between late 2013 and late 2016, the trial enrolled 86 consecutive patients with approximately 12 types of mismatch repair-deficient cancer, all of whom had received prior treatment and were progressing. Tumor-associated T cell clones in the peripheral blood of patients responding to PD-1 blockade were tracked using deep sequencing of TCR CDR3 regions. Findings and caveats that apply to the study as a whole: Clones residing in the tumor, which were often undetectable in blood before treatment, expanded quickly after pembrolizumab and then contracted, generally before radiologic responses.

V is pruned by 2 bases and J by 9 bases, leaving 6 bases of the junction without a gene match. Counted from cysteine to phenylalanine, this CDR3 has 15 amino acids. Kept here is only the CDR3 DNA, which spans 45 bases and is read in frame from base 1. Via the germline V gene, CDR1 is SGHVS and CDR2 FNYEAQ. The sequence links TRBV7-6 to TRBJ2-1; a stretch of 11 junction bases matches TRBD1. This receptor was obtained from an adult with mismatch repair-deficient cancer. The source material was peripheral blood, sampled approximately 72 weeks after starting pembrolizumab. The DNA reads as follows: TGTGCCAGCAGCTTAAAGGGACAGGGGGTGAGTGAGCAGTTCTTC. Translated, this is CASSLKGQGVSEQFF.